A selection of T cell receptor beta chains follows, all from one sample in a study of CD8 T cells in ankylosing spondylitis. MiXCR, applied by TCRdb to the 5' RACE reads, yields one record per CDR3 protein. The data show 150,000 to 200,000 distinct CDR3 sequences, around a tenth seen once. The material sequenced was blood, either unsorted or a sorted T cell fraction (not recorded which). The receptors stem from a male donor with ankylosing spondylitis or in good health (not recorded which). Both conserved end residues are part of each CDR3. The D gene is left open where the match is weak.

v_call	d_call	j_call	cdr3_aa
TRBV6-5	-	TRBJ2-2	CASSLTPRRDTGELFF
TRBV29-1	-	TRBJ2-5	CSVTTGSSVETQYF
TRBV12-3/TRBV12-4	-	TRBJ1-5	CASSLQGQPQHF
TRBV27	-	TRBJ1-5	CASSYVSPSYKGGNQPQHF
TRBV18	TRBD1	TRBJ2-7	CASSQSGQGTNEQYF
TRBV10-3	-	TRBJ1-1	CAISVNTVEAFF
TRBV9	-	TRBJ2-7	CASSALGGPYEQYF
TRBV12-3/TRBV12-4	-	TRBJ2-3	CASRKREVGTDTQYF
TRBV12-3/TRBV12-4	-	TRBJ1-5	CASSDRPSQPQHF
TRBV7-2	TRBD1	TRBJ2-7	CASSLGSGGYEQYF
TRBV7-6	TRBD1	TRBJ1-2	CASSLPGQGRGYTF
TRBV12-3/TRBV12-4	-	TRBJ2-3	CASSLDSEDTQYF
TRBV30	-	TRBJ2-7	CAWSGDGRTYEQYF
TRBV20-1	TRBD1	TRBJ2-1	CSARDPRQGGSNEQFF
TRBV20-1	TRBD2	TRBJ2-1	CSARPRGGLYNEQFF
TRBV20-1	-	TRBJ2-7	CSAREGGLPSYEQYF
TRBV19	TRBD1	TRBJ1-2	CASRDRGRDNYGYTF
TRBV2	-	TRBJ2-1	CASALPDEQFF
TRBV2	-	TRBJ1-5	CASSEDVREQPQHF
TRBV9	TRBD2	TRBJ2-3	CASSPTFLLAGVGDTQYF
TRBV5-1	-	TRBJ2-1	CASIAYNEQFF
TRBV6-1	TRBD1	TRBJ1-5	CASSQDRGNQPQHF
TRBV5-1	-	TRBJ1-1	CASSQDTRGDTEAFF
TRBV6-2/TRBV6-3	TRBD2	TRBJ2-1	CASRPSGTNEQFF
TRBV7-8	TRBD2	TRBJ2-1	CASSLAGLAGVGNEQFF
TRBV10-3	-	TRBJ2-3	CAISESVAPRKTDTQYF
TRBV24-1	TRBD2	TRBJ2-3	CATSTGGSSTDTQYF
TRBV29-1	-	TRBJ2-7	CSVEVWGRADYEQYF
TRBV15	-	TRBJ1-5	CATSRVQGSNQPQHF
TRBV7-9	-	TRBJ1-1	CASRIEGRRTTEAFF
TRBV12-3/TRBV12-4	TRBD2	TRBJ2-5	CASSPGLAGSETQYF
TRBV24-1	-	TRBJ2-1	CATSEGSHYNEQFF
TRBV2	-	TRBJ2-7	CASSGGGPRAGSYEQYF
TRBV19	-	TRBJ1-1	CASSPRERRTEAFF
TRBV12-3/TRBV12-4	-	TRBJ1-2	CASSLASGVYGYTF
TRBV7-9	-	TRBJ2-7	CASSPDWGAHPYEQYF
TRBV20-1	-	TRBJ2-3	CSARGGTASTDTQYF